This TCR beta chain appears in the sequencing data of a study of blood T cells in healthy people across ages. Donors were systemically healthy Caucasian individuals from Russia aged about 6 to 95 years. Then a second PCR, running roughly 7 to 11 cycles, was carried out with a sample-barcoded 5' primer and a J-beta primer mix. TCRdb ran MiXCR on the 5' RACE reads and lists one entry per CDR3 protein. The sample carries some 920,000 distinct CDR3 sequences, roughly 51% recorded once. This clonotype was sampled from a woman between 55 and 75 years old in good health. Specimen: blood.

CDR3 DNA: TGTGCCAGCAGAACCGATGGGACAGGGAATGAAAAACTGTTTTTT. Translated: CASRTDGTGNEKLFF. The rearrangement joins TRBV27 to TRBJ1-4; 9 nucleotides align to TRBD1. The V segment lost 6 bases and the J segment 5 bases; nucleotides outside the gene matches: 7. The CDR3 loop spans 15 amino acids. CDR1 MNHEY and CDR2 SMNVEV come from the germline V gene (reference sequence).